This paragraph covers one TCR delta chain sequence. This entry is derived from a study of gamma-delta chains in newborns, infants, children. Looking at the study overall: Microbial exposure reportedly drives polyclonal innate γδ T cell expansion after birth.

Looked up from germline, CDR1 is GEAIGNYY and CDR2 is EKD. The V and J ends lost 2 bases and 2 bases, in that order; junction bases with no gene match: 5. The CDR3 sequence is 19 residues long. TCRdb re-processed the reads using CATT. Of 9,000 to 13,000 delta-chain clones in the sample, approximately 10% are singletons; the top ten hold less than 4%. The sequenced sample was blood. The chain is built from TRDV2 and TRDJ3; 13 bases agree with TRDD3. This sequence was found in a child who was a newborn, infant or young child, either healthy, febrile or measles-vaccinated (not recorded which). CDR3 nucleotide sequence: TGTGCCTGTGACAGTACTGGGGGATACGCGGCCTGGGACACCCGACAGATGTTTTTC. Translating gives CACDSTGGYAAWDTRQMFF.